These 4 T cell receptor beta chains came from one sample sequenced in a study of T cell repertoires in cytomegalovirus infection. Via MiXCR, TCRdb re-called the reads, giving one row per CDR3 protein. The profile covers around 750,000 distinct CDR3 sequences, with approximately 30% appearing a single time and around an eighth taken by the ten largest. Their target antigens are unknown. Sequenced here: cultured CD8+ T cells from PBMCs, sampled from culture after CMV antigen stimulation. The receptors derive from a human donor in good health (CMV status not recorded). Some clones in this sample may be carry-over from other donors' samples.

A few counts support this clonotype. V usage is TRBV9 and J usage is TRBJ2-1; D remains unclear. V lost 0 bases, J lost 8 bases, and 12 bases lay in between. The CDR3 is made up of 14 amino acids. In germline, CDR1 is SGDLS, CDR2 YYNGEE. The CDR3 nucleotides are TGTGCCAGCAGCGTAGGAGGCGATTCCCATGAGCAGTTCTTC. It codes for CASSVGGDSHEQFF.

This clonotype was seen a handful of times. This CDR3 is CATSVHTGTENEKLFF. For the CDR3, the DNA is TGTGCCACCAGCGTACACACCGGGACAGAAAATGAAAAACTGTTTTTT. The gene calls are TRBV15 and TRBJ1-4, with TRBD1 matching over 7 bases. This CDR3 comprises 16 residues. CDR1 is LNHNV, CDR2 YYDKDF, per germline (reference sequence). Trimming cost V 5 bases and J 5 bases; bases outside gene matches: 11. Drawing the rest from reference TRBV15 and TRBJ1-4, the complete variable domain is DAMVIQNPRYQVTQFGKPVTLSCSQTLNHNVMYWYQQKSSQAPKLLFHYYDKDFNNEADTPDNFQSRRPNTSFCFLDIRSPGLGDTAMYLCATSVHTGTENEKLFFGSGTQLSVL.

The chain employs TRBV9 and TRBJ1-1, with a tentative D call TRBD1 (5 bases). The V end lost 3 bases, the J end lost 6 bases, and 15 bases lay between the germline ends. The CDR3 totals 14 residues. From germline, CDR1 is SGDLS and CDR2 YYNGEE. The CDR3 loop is CASSEGRGMSEAFF. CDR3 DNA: TGTGCCAGCAGCGAGGGGCGGGGGATGTCTGAAGCTTTCTTT.

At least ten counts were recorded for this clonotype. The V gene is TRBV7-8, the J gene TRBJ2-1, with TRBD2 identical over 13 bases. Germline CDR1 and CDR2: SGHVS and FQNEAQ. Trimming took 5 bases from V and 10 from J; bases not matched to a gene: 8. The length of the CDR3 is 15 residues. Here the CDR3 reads CASSELAGGIGEQFF. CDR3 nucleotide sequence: TGTGCCAGCAGCGAACTAGCGGGGGGGATAGGGGAGCAGTTCTTC. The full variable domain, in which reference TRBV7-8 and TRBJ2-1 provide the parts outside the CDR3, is GAGVSQSPRYKVAKRGQDVALRCDPISGHVSLFWYQQALGQGPEFLTYFQNEAQLDKSGLPSDRFFAERPEGSVSTLKIQRTQQEDSAVYLCASSELAGGIGEQFFGPGTRLTVL.